The 30 T cell receptor beta chains below all came from one sample that was sequenced in a study of T cell responses to AZD1222 COVID-19 vaccine. Method: immunoSEQ multiplex PCR; TCRdb's copy keeps in-frame clones and lacks some. The sample holds more than 150,000 clones, 92% seen once. The sample in question was peripheral blood, obtained 28 days after the second AZD1222 dose. The receptors were gathered from an adult who received the AZD1222 COVID-19 vaccine.

The chain employs TRBV6-5 and TRBJ2-2; D tentatively reads TRBD1 or TRBD2 (5 bases each). The CDR3 has 14 residues. Trimming pared 4 bases from V and 7 bases from J, leaving 13 bases between. From germline, CDR1 is MNHEY and CDR2 SVGAGI. CDR3 bases: TGTGCCAGCAGTTTGAGAGGGGTCCTCGGGGAGCTGTTTTTT. Its protein product is CASSLRGVLGELFF.

The V call is TRBV24-1, the J call TRBJ2-1; 8 bases are shared with TRBD2. The CDR3 is 18 amino acids. With V trimmed by 3 bases and J by 0 bases, 9 bases remained unmatched. CDR1 and CDR2 (germline): KGHDR, SFDVKD. The CDR3 spells CATSDPLAGENSYNEQFF. In DNA, the CDR3 is TGTGCCACCAGTGATCCTCTAGCGGGTGAAAACTCCTACAATGAGCAGTTCTTC.

The chain joins TRBV7-2 to TRBJ1-1; TRBD1 aligns across 8 bases. V lost 7 bases and J lost 8; bases outside the gene matches: 15. The CDR3 length is 15 residues. Germline lookup yields CDR1 SGHTA and CDR2 FQGNSA. CDR3: CASTQSQGAGKEAFF. DNA for the CDR3: TGTGCCAGCACCCAGAGCCAGGGGGCTGGGAAGGAAGCTTTCTTT.

This clone was detected a few times. The chain joins TRBV30 to TRBJ1-1; D might be TRBD1 (6 bases). The CDR3 loop spans 13 amino acids. Germline lookup yields CDR1 GTSNPN and CDR2 SVGIG (reference sequence). Trimming stripped 4 bases from V and 0 bases from J, with 9 bases between. The CDR3 loop reads CAWNGQLNTEAFF. The CDR3 region has the DNA TGTGCCTGGAATGGACAGCTGAACACTGAAGCTTTCTTT.

The chain recombines TRBV28 with TRBJ2-7; TRBD1 matches 11 bases. Losses at the gene ends were 6 bases for V and 6 bases for J; bases not matched to a gene: 13. Germline V lookup: CDR1 MDHEN, CDR2 SYDVKM. The CDR3 contains 16 residues. The chain's CDR3 is CASSPPDRGRSVEQYF. The CDR3 DNA follows: TGTGCCAGCAGCCCTCCGGACAGGGGGCGATCAGTCGAGCAGTACTTC.

The rearrangement joins TRBV30 to TRBJ2-7; 10 bases map to TRBD2. The CDR3 extends over 14 amino acids. The germline V gene has CDR1 GTSNPN and CDR2 SVGIG (reference sequence). Losses at the gene ends were 3 bases for V and 2 bases for J; bases not matched to a gene: 4. The CDR3 protein is CAWRKSGGAYEQYF. The CDR3 bases are TGTGCCTGGAGGAAGAGCGGGGGGGCCTACGAGCAGTACTTC.

This rearrangement joins TRBV18 to TRBJ1-4; 7 nucleotides line up with TRBD1. The J segment lost 3 bases and the V segment lost 3 bases, leaving 4 bases of the junction unmatched. This CDR3 contains 15 residues. CDR1 and CDR2 (germline): KGHSH, LQKENI. The CDR3 DNA follows: TGTGCCAGCTCACCTGGGACAGCGGCTAATGAAAAACTGTTTTTT. This encodes CASSPGTAANEKLFF.

This chain links TRBV7-9 with TRBJ2-7, with 10 bases lining up with TRBD2. This CDR3 has 14 residues. Germline values: CDR1 SEHNR, CDR2 FQNEAQ (reference sequence). The V segment lost 4 bases and the J segment 3 bases; nucleotides outside the gene matches: 3. The CDR3 sequence: CASSSTSGIYEQYF. For the CDR3, the DNA is TGTGCCAGCAGCTCCACTAGCGGGATCTACGAGCAGTACTTC. The full variable domain, its missing parts supplied by reference TRBV7-9 and TRBJ2-7, is DTGVSQNPRHKITKRGQNVTFRCDPISEHNRLYWYRQTLGQGPEFLTYFQNEAQLEKSRLLSDRFSAERPKGSFSTLEIQRTEQGDSAMYLCASSSTSGIYEQYFGPGTRLTVT.

This rearrangement joins TRBV10-3 to TRBJ2-4; 11 nucleotides align to TRBD2. The J segment lost 0 bases and the V segment lost 5 bases, leaving 3 bases of the junction unmatched. In germline, CDR1 is ENHRY, CDR2 SYGVKD. The CDR3 has 16 amino acids. CDR3 DNA sequence: TGTGCCATCAGTAGGACTAGCGGGTTAGCCAAAAACATTCAGTACTTC. This encodes CAISRTSGLAKNIQYF.

This sequence joins TRBV6-1 and TRBJ1-1; D is ambiguous. V was clipped by 2 bases and J by 1 base, with 8 bases between them. There are 14 residues in the CDR3. Germline V gene sequence: CDR1 MNHNS, CDR2 SASEGT. The CDR3 reads CASSEQETNTEAFF. DNA for the CDR3: TGTGCCAGCAGTGAACAGGAAACGAACACTGAAGCTTTCTTT.

The V gene is TRBV7-9, the J gene TRBJ2-7; D possibly corresponds to TRBD1 (6 bases). Trimming shortened V by 0 bases and J by 1 base, and 16 bases separated the two germline ends. The CDR3 runs 17 residues. CDR1 SEHNR and CDR2 FQNEAQ come from the germline V gene (reference sequence). The CDR3 spells CASSLAHVDSSSYEQYF. CDR3 DNA sequence: TGTGCCAGCAGCTTAGCACATGTGGACAGCTCATCCTACGAGCAGTACTTC.

V is TRBV5-5 and J is TRBJ2-7, with no clear D. This CDR3 region has 14 residues. V lost 0 bases and J lost 0, with 7 bases in between. Germline V gives CDR1 SGHKS, CDR2 YYEKEE (reference sequence). The chain's CDR3 is CASSLGPSSYEQYF. CDR3 in DNA: TGTGCCAGCAGCTTGGGGCCAAGCTCCTACGAGCAGTACTTC.

The rearrangement links TRBV7-9 to TRBJ2-3; D gene unclear. The germline V gene has CDR1 SEHNR and CDR2 FQNEAQ (reference sequence). V lost 5 bases and J lost 4, with 10 bases in between. CDR3 length equals 13 residues. The CDR3 bases are TGTGCCAGCAGCCCCGCCTCCCCAGATACGCAGTATTTT. This encodes CASSPASPDTQYF.

The genes are TRBV5-4 and TRBJ2-2; tentatively, D is TRBD1 (6 bases). This CDR3 is built from 16 residues. Germline V CDR1 and CDR2: SGHNT, YYREEE (reference sequence). Trimming removed 1 base at V and 0 bases at J, with 10 bases between. CDR3 bases: TGTGCCAGCAGCTTGTACGGACAGCCGAACACCGGGGAGCTGTTTTTT. This sequence encodes CASSLYGQPNTGELFF.

V and J are TRBV27 and TRBJ1-2; D gene uncertain. V was shortened by 0 bases and J by 7 bases, with 9 bases between the two germline ends. This CDR3 is 13 amino acids long. From germline, CDR1 is MNHEY and CDR2 SMNVEV (reference sequence). CDR3 region: CASSLSYRGGYTF. CDR3 nucleotide sequence: TGTGCCAGCAGTTTATCTTATCGGGGTGGCTACACCTTC.

The chain has TRBV5-5 and TRBJ2-2; TRBD2 matches 9 bases. The V gene end was trimmed by 2 bases and the J gene end by 6 bases; junction bases not matched to a gene: 5. Germline lookup yields CDR1 SGHKS and CDR2 YYEKEE (reference sequence). CDR3 length equals 15 residues. The CDR3 DNA is TGTGCCAGCAGCTTAGGCGGGGGGGCCGCCGGGGAGCTGTTTTTT. This gives the protein CASSLGGGAAGELFF.

The rearrangement uses TRBV2 and TRBJ1-4; 10 bases align to TRBD1. The trim removed 0 bases at V and 8 bases at J, leaving 3 bases unmatched. From germline, CDR1 is SNHLY and CDR2 FYNNEI. There are 15 residues in the CDR3. The CDR3 loop is CASSEAGQGSEKLFF. The DNA for the CDR3 is TGTGCCAGCAGTGAAGCGGGACAGGGGAGCGAAAAACTGTTTTTT.

About this clone itself: Distinct nucleotide sequences in the sample also encode this CDR3. V is TRBV10-1 and J is TRBJ1-1; the D is unclear. V was pared by 4 bases and J by 2 bases, with 2 bases between. The germline V gene has CDR1 WNHNN and CDR2 SYGVQD (reference sequence). This CDR3 comprises 11 residues. CDR3 in DNA: TGCGCCAGCAGTGCCAACACTGAAGCTTTCTTT. It codes for CASSANTEAFF.

The chain links TRBV6-2 or TRBV6-3 to TRBJ1-2, with 9 bases identical to TRBD1. With 5 bases clipped from V and 3 bases from J, the junction kept 4 bases outside the gene matches. Per germline, CDR1 MNHEY and CDR2 SVGEGT. The CDR3 is 14 residues long. This CDR3 reads CASSRGQGHYGYTF. The CDR3 coding sequence is TGTGCCAGCAGTCGCGGACAGGGGCACTATGGCTACACCTTC.

This clone was observed once. The chain links TRBV14 to TRBJ1-1; D might be TRBD1 (5 bases). Trimming removed 0 bases at V and 11 bases at J, with 19 bases between. The germline V gene has CDR1 SGHDN and CDR2 FVKESK. This CDR3 contains 15 residues. The CDR3 spells CASSQEAGKGPRAFF. CDR3 nucleotide sequence: TGTGCCAGCAGCCAAGAGGCAGGGAAAGGGCCTAGGGCTTTCTTT.

On this clone: One end of the junction does not line up with germline, which may come from a read error. The chain carries TRBV30 and TRBJ2-3, with 7 bases that match TRBD2. The CDR3 extends over 18 amino acids. Germline V gene data show CDR1 as GTSNPN and CDR2 as SVGIG (reference sequence). The CDR3 DNA is TGTGTCTGGGGACGCCGCGGGCTAGCGGAGTTAAGCACAGATACGCAGTATTTT. It specifies CVWGRRGLAELSTDTQYF.

This clone was observed a handful of times. V is TRBV18 and J is TRBJ1-6; 10 nucleotides line up with TRBD1. The CDR3 has 15 residues. V dropped 0 bases and J dropped 9; count of bases not matched to a gene: 2. Germline V gene lookup returns CDR1 KGHSH and CDR2 LQKENI. CDR3 loop: CASSPPGQGSSPLHF. CDR3 bases: TGTGCCAGCTCACCACCGGGACAGGGGAGTTCACCCCTCCACTTT.

This clone came up a few times. The chain is built from TRBV12-5 and TRBJ1-1; tentative D call: TRBD1 (6 bases). The CDR3 is 15 amino acids. The germline V gene encodes CDR1 LGHNT and CDR2 FRNRAP. Trimming took off 1 base at V and 5 bases at J, with 14 bases between the two ends. CDR3 residues: CASGLDEVGGTEAFF. CDR3 DNA sequence: TGTGCTAGTGGTTTGGACGAGGTAGGGGGGACTGAAGCTTTCTTT.

The rearrangement links TRBV5-4 to TRBJ2-1, with D unresolved. CDR1 SGHNT and CDR2 YYREEE come from the germline V gene (reference sequence). The CDR3 has 11 amino acids. Trimming removed 2 bases from V and 7 bases from J, with 4 bases in between. CDR3 residues: CASSFRNEQFF. CDR3 sequence (DNA): TGTGCCAGCAGCTTTCGGAATGAGCAGTTCTTC.

This clone occurred once. Other DNA sequences from this sample encode an identical CDR3 as well. The genes are TRBV7-2 and TRBJ2-7; 11 bases are a match to TRBD2. V shed 0 bases and J 0 bases; nucleotides not matched to a gene: 1. CDR3 length equals 16 residues. Germline CDR1 and CDR2: SGHTA and FQGNSA. CDR3 residues: CASSLALAGGSYEQYF. In DNA form, the CDR3 reads TGTGCCAGCAGCTTAGCTCTAGCGGGAGGCTCCTACGAGCAGTACTTC. The full variable domain, in which reference TRBV7-2 and TRBJ2-7 provide the parts outside the CDR3, is GAGVSQSPSNKVTEKGKDVELRCDPISGHTALYWYRQSLGQGLEFLIYFQGNSAPDKSGLPSDRFSAERTGGSVSTLTIQRTQQEDSAVYLCASSLALAGGSYEQYFGPGTRLTVT.

This sequence joins TRBV27 and TRBJ1-5; a possible D gene is TRBD1 (6 bases). Germline V gene lookup returns CDR1 MNHEY and CDR2 SMNVEV (reference sequence). The CDR3 contains 15 residues. Trimming stripped 6 bases from V and 3 bases from J, with 15 bases between. CDR3 nucleotide sequence: TGTGCCAGCAGCCCAGGGAGGGGGGCCAATCAGCCCCAGCATTTT. This gives the protein CASSPGRGANQPQHF.

The chain is built from TRBV2 and TRBJ1-2; tentative D call: TRBD1 (6 bases). The V end lost 5 bases, the J end lost 2 bases, and 12 bases lay between the germline ends. This CDR3 spans 14 amino acids. Germline V gene sequence: CDR1 SNHLY, CDR2 FYNNEI. CDR3 nucleotide sequence: TGTGCCAGCAGTACGGACAGCCAGAACTATGGCTACACCTTC. Protein: CASSTDSQNYGYTF.

The chain uses TRBV2 and TRBJ2-3; D gene unclear. The germline V gene has CDR1 SNHLY and CDR2 FYNNEI. The CDR3 sequence is 12 residues long. The ends were cut back, 3 bases at V and 4 bases at J, with 5 bases in the middle. CDR3 protein: CASSDLADTQYF. CDR3 DNA: TGTGCCAGCAGTGATTTGGCAGATACGCAGTATTTT.

The chain is built from TRBV20-1 and TRBJ2-4; 12 bases line up with TRBD2. The germline CDR1 and CDR2 sequences are DFQATT and SNEGSKA (reference sequence). This CDR3 has 15 amino acids. Unmatched junction bases numbered 6, after V lost 3 bases and J lost 6 bases. CDR3 nucleotides: TGCAGTGCTAGTGCTAGCGGGAGGGGGGGAAACATTCAGTACTTC. It encodes CSASASGRGGNIQYF.

This sequence joins TRBV6-5 and TRBJ1-1; 9 bases match TRBD1. After removal of 6 bases from V and 11 bases from J, the junction contained 4 bases not matched to a gene. The CDR3 has 11 residues. The germline V gene has CDR1 MNHEY and CDR2 SVGAGI. The CDR3 sequence: CASRGGTGAFF. The CDR3 DNA reads as TGTGCCAGCAGGGGCGGGACAGGGGCTTTCTTT.